The T cell receptor beta chain under discussion was sequenced for a study of post-analysis software for immune sequencing data. V shed 5 bases and J 5 bases; nucleotides not matched to a gene: 9. The germline V gene has CDR1 SGHAT and CDR2 FQDESV (reference sequence). The CDR3 is made up of 16 amino acids. Unique molecular identifiers tagged the TCR beta cDNA libraries. Input amounts of 1 to 10 million T cells were used. These gave roughly 500,000 cDNA molecules, so each molecule approximated one T cell. One entry per CDR3 protein results from TCRdb running MiXCR on the PCR reads. The sample has 150,000 to 200,000 distinct CDR3 sequences, about 30% seen once. As to this clonotype: What it recognizes is unknown.

Study results and caveats: Relative to controls, patients had 4 or 5 TRBV segments at higher frequency, with TRBV5-6, TRBV5-1 and TRBV20-1 among these. Among multiple sclerosis patients, normalized Chao1 diversity was significantly below that of controls. Samples from a shared batch, those prepared together, strongly co-clustered by F measure.

The chain carries TRBV11-1 and TRBJ2-2, with TRBD1 matching 9 bases. The sequence derives from a girl under 18 with multiple sclerosis. The sample comprised blood. The CDR3 reads CASSRTTGGRTGELFF. CDR3 sequence (DNA): TGTGCCAGCAGCCGTACAACAGGGGGCCGGACCGGGGAGCTGTTTTTT.